This section outlines one T cell receptor beta chain sequence together with its context. Its antigen is not identified. A far larger clone lies a single base away; this is likely a read error. This entry comes from a study of regulatory T cells in long-lasting Graves disease. Study observations and caveats: Newly diagnosed Graves' patients had higher TCR diversity than persistent ones. TRBV28 was favored in persistent disease, as were TRBJ1-2 and TRBJ2-5.

Described time point: persistent/refractory GD, antithyroid drugs over 5 years with positive TRAb. With RNA extracted from PBMCs as input, the TCR library was made. Arm-PCR of CDR3 regions with iRepertoire HTBI primers generated TCR beta libraries. TCRdb redid the calling of the multiplex PCR reads with MiXCR, one entry per CDR3 protein. The repertoire holds some 340,000 distinct CDR3 sequences, roughly 20% seen once, with around 30% in the top ten. The germline gives CDR1 MNHGY, CDR2 SAAAGT. This CDR3 has 11 amino acids. The sample in question was peripheral blood mononuclear cells (PBMCs), obtained when the disease was refractory, from a patient treated with antithyroid drugs. The chain joins TRBV6-8 to TRBJ1-1; D is undetermined. The TCR comes from a woman in her thirties or forties with Graves disease. CDR3 loop: CASSQNTEALF. The DNA of the CDR3 is TGTGCCAGCAGTCAGAACACTGAAGCTCTCTTT.